This paragraph covers one T cell receptor (beta chain) sequence. Its antigen is not known. PCR involved 60 Vbeta and 13 Jbeta primers. Source study methods: Roughly 12 million shared chains were among roughly 81 million unique TCR beta chains counted in a later analysis. TCRdb keeps only in-frame clones here, not all; method: immunoSEQ multiplex PCR. D and trimming come from the DNA, and the V and J calls and clone size come from that table. Of around 170,000 clones listed, roughly 80% are singletons. These data belong to a study of cytomegalovirus exposure and HLA in healthy donors. Study-level findings and limits: The authors later found HLA-associated TCR beta chains more clonally expanded than equally common others. Associated with HLA alleles at 0.05 false discovery rate in a later analysis were 16,951 TCR beta sequences.

The sequence was obtained from a woman in her late teens or twenties in good health and CMV-seronegative. The specimen was PBMCs.

CDR3 nucleotides: TGTGCCAGCAGCCAAGGCGGGACAGGGGGAGGACCCCAGCATTTT. It yields the protein CASSQGGTGGGPQHF. V gene TRBV4-2 combines with J gene TRBJ1-5; 11 nucleotides align to TRBD1. The V gene's germline CDR1 is LGHNA and CDR2 YNFKEQ. Unmatched junction bases numbered 6, after V lost 1 base and J lost 10 bases. The CDR3 sequence is 15 residues long.